The 10 T cell receptor beta chains below come from one sample, sequenced in a study of control samples from healthy donors and cancer patients. Clones were read by immunoSEQ multiplex PCR, and TCRdb kept only the in-frame ones, dropping some. This table has 150,000 to 200,000 clones, approximately 94% appearing once. Input material: blood. These receptors came from a young woman in good health.

V is TRBV2 and J is TRBJ1-2; no definite D call. CDR1 and CDR2 (germline): SNHLY, FYNNEI. V lost 7 bases and J 7 bases, leaving 7 bases between the germline ends. The CDR3 totals 10 residues. CDR3 in amino acids: CASTEVGYTF. The CDR3 bases are TGTGCCAGCACTGAGGTTGGCTACACCTTC.

The chain is built from TRBV18 and TRBJ1-5; D not resolved. V dropped 1 base and J dropped 2 bases, with 9 bases sitting between them. The CDR3 is 15 amino acids. Looked up from germline, CDR1 is KGHSH and CDR2 is LQKENI. CDR3 nucleotides: TGTGCCAGCTCACCACAGGGTGGAGGCAATCAGCCCCAGCATTTT. It yields the protein CASSPQGGGNQPQHF. Together with reference TRBV18 and TRBJ1-5, the CDR3 gives the full variable domain: NAGVMQNPRHLVRRRGQEARLRCSPMKGHSHVYWYRQLPEEGLKFMVYLQKENIIDESGMPKERFSAEFPKEGPSILRIQQVVRGDSAAYFCASSPQGGGNQPQHFGDGTRLSIL.

V is TRBV21-1 and J is TRBJ1-5. TRBV21-1 is described as a pseudogene. The CDR3 has 19 amino acids. The CDR3 DNA sequence: TGTGCCAGCAGCAAAGAGGATCTCAGGGACGTCAATAGCAATCAGCCCCAGCATTTT. Amino acid sequence: CASSKEDLRDVNSNQPQHF.

The chain is built from TRBV6-2 or TRBV6-3 and TRBJ1-1, with 8 positions matching TRBD1. CDR1 MNHEY and CDR2 SVGEGT come from the germline V gene. The CDR3 spans 16 residues. V was pared by 5 bases and J by 4 bases, with 12 bases of the junction left unmatched. CDR3 DNA sequence: TGTGCCAGCAGTAGAACAGCGACAGGGGAAAGCACTGAAGCTTTCTTT. Its translation: CASSRTATGESTEAFF.

J is TRBJ2-3 and V is TRBV5-4; the match to TRBD2 covers 14 bases. CDR1 and CDR2 (germline): SGHNT, YYREEE (reference sequence). V gave up 0 bases and J gave up 5 bases; unmatched junction bases: 5. This CDR3 is 17 amino acids long. The DNA of the CDR3 is TGTGCCAGCAGCTTGGGGTCGGGACTAGCGGGGGTAGATACGCAGTATTTT. It translates to CASSLGSGLAGVDTQYF. The full variable domain, with the rest looked up from reference TRBV5-4 and TRBJ2-3, is ETGVTQSPTHLIKTRGQQVTLRCSSQSGHNTVSWYQQALGQGPQFIFQYYREEENGRGNFPPRFSGLQFPNYSSELNVNALELDDSALYLCASSLGSGLAGVDTQYFGPGTRLTVL.

This chain links TRBV4-3 with TRBJ1-2; D is unclear. The V end lost 4 bases, the J end lost 1 base, and 28 bases lay between the germline ends. The CDR3 spans 20 residues. The germline V gene encodes CDR1 LGHNA and CDR2 YSLEER. CDR3 loop: CASSLPQSCDIQLFNYGYTF. CDR3 nucleotides: TGCGCCAGCAGCCTGCCCCAGTCCTGCGACATCCAACTCTTTAACTATGGCTACACCTTC.

The gene calls are TRBV10-3 and TRBJ2-1; D is ambiguous. CDR1 is ENHRY, CDR2 SYGVKD, per germline. The CDR3 length is 17 residues. V was shortened by 3 bases and J by 7 bases, with 22 bases between the two germline ends. In nucleotides, the CDR3 is TGTGCCATCAGTGAATTGGGATCGACGGACCTTAGGAATGAGCAGTTCTTC. Its protein product is CAISELGSTDLRNEQFF.

The J gene is TRBJ2-3, the V gene TRBV7-2; possible D gene TRBD1, 5 bases. V lost 1 base to trimming and J lost 4 bases, with 9 bases between them. Per the germline V gene, CDR1 is SGHTA and CDR2 is FQGNSA. The CDR3 length is 14 residues. The CDR3 spells CASSLVQGPDTQYF. As DNA, the CDR3 is TGTGCCAGCAGCTTAGTGCAGGGCCCAGATACGCAGTATTTT.

In this sample, this clone turned up once. V is TRBV6-5 and J is TRBJ2-1; unclear D gene. This CDR3 is built from 15 residues. The V end was cut by 7 bases, the J end by 0 bases, with 13 bases between. Germline loops: CDR1 MNHEY, CDR2 SVGAGI. CDR3 region: CASTEGYLSYNEQFF. The CDR3 DNA reads as TGTGCCAGCACCGAAGGGTACCTCTCCTACAATGAGCAGTTCTTC.

V usage is TRBV28 and J usage is TRBJ1-6, with 7 bases matching TRBD1. The V and J ends lost 5 bases and 8 bases, in that order; junction bases with no gene match: 9. CDR1 MDHEN and CDR2 SYDVKM come from the germline V gene. The CDR3 covers 15 residues. This CDR3 reads CASSPLTGLYSPLHF. In nucleotides, the CDR3 is TGTGCCAGCAGTCCATTGACAGGGTTATATTCACCCCTCCACTTT. Full variable domain (outside the CDR3, taken from reference TRBV28 and TRBJ1-6): DVKVTQSSRYLVKRTGEKVFLECVQDMDHENMFWYRQDPGLGLRLIYFSYDVKMKEKGDIPEGYSVSREKKERFSLILESASTNQTSMYLCASSPLTGLYSPLHFGNGTRLTVT.